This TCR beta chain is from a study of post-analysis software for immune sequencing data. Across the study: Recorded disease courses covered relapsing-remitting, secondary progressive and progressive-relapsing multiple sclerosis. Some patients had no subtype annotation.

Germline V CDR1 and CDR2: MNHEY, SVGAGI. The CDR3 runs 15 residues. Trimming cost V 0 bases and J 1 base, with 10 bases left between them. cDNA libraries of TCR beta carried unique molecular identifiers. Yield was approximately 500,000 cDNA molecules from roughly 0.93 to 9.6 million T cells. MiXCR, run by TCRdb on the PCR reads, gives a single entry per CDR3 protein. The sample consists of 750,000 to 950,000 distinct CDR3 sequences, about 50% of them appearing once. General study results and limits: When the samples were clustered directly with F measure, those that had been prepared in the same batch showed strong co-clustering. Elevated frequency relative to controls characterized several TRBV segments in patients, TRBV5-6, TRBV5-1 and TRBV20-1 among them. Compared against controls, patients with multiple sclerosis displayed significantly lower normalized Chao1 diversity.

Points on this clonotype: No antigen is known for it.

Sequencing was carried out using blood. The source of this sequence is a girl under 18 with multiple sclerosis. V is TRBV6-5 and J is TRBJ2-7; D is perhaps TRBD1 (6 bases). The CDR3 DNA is TGTGCCAGCAGTTACTCGCAGGGGCTTTCCTACGAGCAGTACTTC. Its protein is CASSYSQGLSYEQYF.